This passage covers 24 T cell receptor beta chains from one sample sequenced in a study of blood T cell repertoires in COVID-19. The table came from immunoSEQ multiplex PCR; TCRdb's copy has only in-frame clones and leaves some out. The sample has 200,000 to 300,000 clones; roughly 86% are singletons. Sequencing input: PBMCs or T cells enriched from blood (not recorded which). These receptors all come from a woman in her twenties or thirties with acute COVID-19.

The gene calls are TRBV7-2 and TRBJ1-4; 8 bases match TRBD1. V lost 4 bases and J lost 3; bases outside the gene matches: 1. Germline V gene data show CDR1 as SGHTA and CDR2 as FQGNSA. The CDR3 is 14 amino acids. CDR3 residues: CASSSTGANEKLFF. DNA for the CDR3: TGTGCCAGCAGCTCGACAGGGGCTAATGAAAAACTGTTTTTT.

V gene TRBV3-1 (or the pseudogene TRBV3-2) combines with J gene TRBJ2-5; the D gene is possibly TRBD1 (5 bases). The CDR3 has 12 amino acids. The germline V and J ends were trimmed by 5 bases and 4 bases, with 8 bases remaining between them. Germline V gene sequence: CDR1 LGHDT, CDR2 YNNKEL (reference sequence). The chain's CDR3 is CASSYQGETQYF. CDR3 DNA sequence: TGTGCCAGCAGCTATCAGGGAGAGACCCAGTACTTC.

The chain links TRBV18 to TRBJ1-5; D remains unclear. V gave up 2 bases and J gave up 0 bases, with 8 bases separating them. The germline gives CDR1 KGHSH, CDR2 LQKENI. There are 15 residues in the CDR3. Here the CDR3 DNA reads TGTGCCAGCTCACCAAACAGTAATAGCAATCAGCCCCAGCATTTT. Translated, it gives CASSPNSNSNQPQHF.

As DNA, the CDR3 is TGTGCCAGCAGCCAAGCCCGGGGTAACACTGAAGCTTTCTTT. Its translation is CASSQARGNTEAFF. J is TRBJ1-1 and V is TRBV14, with D hard to call. V was trimmed by 1 base and J by 2 bases, leaving 8 bases between them. Germline CDR1 SGHDN, CDR2 FVKESK. CDR3 length: 14 amino acids. Filled out from reference TRBV14 and TRBJ1-1, the complete variable domain reads EAGVTQFPSHSVIEKGQTVTLRCDPISGHDNLYWYRRVMGKEIKFLLHFVKESKQDESGMPNNRFLAERTGGTYSTLKVQPAELEDSGVYFCASSQARGNTEAFFGQGTRLTVV.

V is TRBV6-4 and J is TRBJ1-2, with D unclear. CDR3 length equals 18 residues. Germline V gives CDR1 MRHNA, CDR2 SNTAGT. The V and J ends lost 0 bases and 5 bases respectively, with 22 bases between them. The CDR3 nucleotides read TGTGCCAGCAGTGACTCGCGACACCCCATCTGCCGCTTATATGGCTACACCTTC. Amino acids: CASSDSRHPICRLYGYTF.

In its sample, this clone was seen many times. The V gene is TRBV5-4, the J gene TRBJ1-6, with TRBD1 as a possible D gene (5 bases). V dropped 2 bases and J dropped 9 bases, with 12 bases sitting between them. In germline, CDR1 is SGHNT, CDR2 YYREEE (reference sequence). CDR3 length: 14 amino acids. The CDR3 here is CASSFETESSPLHF. The CDR3 DNA sequence: TGTGCCAGCAGCTTTGAGACAGAATCTTCACCCCTCCACTTT.

The chain employs TRBV7-6 and TRBJ1-4; 7 nucleotides match TRBD1. The junction had 2 bases not matched to a gene; V was cut back by 1 base and J by 0 bases. The length of the CDR3 is 16 residues. Germline assignment: CDR1 SGHVS and CDR2 FNYEAQ. CDR3 in DNA: TGTGCCAGCAGCTTAGAGGGGGCATCAACTAATGAAAAACTGTTTTTT. Amino acid sequence: CASSLEGASTNEKLFF.

The V call is TRBV6-2 or TRBV6-3, the J call TRBJ1-5, with a possible D match to TRBD1 (6 bases). From germline, CDR1 is MNHEY and CDR2 SVGEGT. V was shortened by 2 bases and J by 7 bases, with 12 bases between the two germline ends. CDR3 length: 14 residues. The CDR3 region has the DNA TGTGCCAGCAGTTACGCAGGGGATTACCAGCCCCAGCATTTT. Its protein product is CASSYAGDYQPQHF.

J is TRBJ1-1 and V is TRBV5-1, with 8 bases matching TRBD1. V shed 2 bases and J 0 bases; nucleotides not matched to a gene: 21. This CDR3 has 21 residues. CDR1 and CDR2 (germline): SGHRS, YFSETQ. CDR3 region: CASSLRGAGGLGSVMNTEAFF. The CDR3, as DNA: TGCGCCAGCAGCTTAAGGGGGGCAGGGGGCCTGGGTTCTGTAATGAACACTGAAGCTTTCTTT.

This chain links TRBV9 with TRBJ1-2, with no clear D. CDR3 length: 13 residues. The V end lost 4 bases, the J end lost 8 bases, and 15 bases lay between the germline ends. Germline CDR1 SGDLS, CDR2 YYNGEE. CDR3 bases: TGTGCCAGCAGCCCCGGTCGGAGGGTGGGCTACACCTTC. Encoded protein: CASSPGRRVGYTF.

The rearrangement joins TRBV5-1 to TRBJ1-1; possible D gene TRBD1, 6 bases. Germline V lookup: CDR1 SGHRS, CDR2 YFSETQ. The V end lost 4 bases, the J end lost 1 base, and 8 bases lay between the germline ends. This CDR3 spans 13 amino acids. The CDR3: CASSPTGNTEAFF. The CDR3 coding sequence is TGCGCCAGCAGCCCGACAGGGAACACTGAAGCTTTCTTT.

This chain joins TRBV6-2 or TRBV6-3 and TRBJ2-4; 11 nucleotides match TRBD2. This CDR3 comprises 16 residues. V lost 5 bases to trimming and J lost 1 base; unmatched junction nucleotides: 4. The germline CDR1 and CDR2 sequences are MNHEY and SVGEGT. CDR3 DNA sequence: TGTGCCAGCAGTACGGGACTAGCGGCGGCCAAAAACATTCAGTACTTC. Its translation: CASSTGLAAAKNIQYF.

The V gene is TRBV7-9, the J gene TRBJ1-4, with D perhaps matching TRBD1 (5 bases). Germline V lookup: CDR1 SEHNR, CDR2 FQNEAQ (reference sequence). The CDR3 is made up of 16 amino acids. The ends were cut back, 4 bases at V and 2 bases at J, with 14 bases in the middle. CDR3 sequence: CASSSKGKWTNEKLFF. DNA of the CDR3: TGTGCCAGCAGCTCCAAGGGGAAATGGACTAATGAAAAACTGTTTTTT. Full variable domain (missing parts from reference TRBV7-9 and TRBJ1-4): DTGVSQNPRHKITKRGQNVTFRCDPISEHNRLYWYRQTLGQGPEFLTYFQNEAQLEKSRLLSDRFSAERPKGSFSTLEIQRTEQGDSAMYLCASSSKGKWTNEKLFFGSGTQLSVL.

The V and J genes are TRBV5-1 and TRBJ2-3; 8 bases are shared with TRBD2. J gave up 9 bases and V 0 bases, and 6 bases lay outside the gene matches. Germline CDR1 SGHRS, CDR2 YFSETQ. This CDR3 is 14 amino acids long. DNA for the CDR3: TGCGCCAGCAGCTTGGGAGCGGGGGTCGGGACGCAGTATTTT. The encoded protein is CASSLGAGVGTQYF.

V usage is TRBV11-2 and J usage is TRBJ2-7; 8 bases line up with TRBD1. Per germline, CDR1 SGHAT and CDR2 FQNNGV. The J segment lost 4 bases and the V segment lost 8 bases, leaving 4 bases of the junction unmatched. The CDR3 consists of 12 residues. The CDR3 nucleotides are TGTGCCAGCTTAGGGGACAGGTACGAGCAGTACTTC. This sequence encodes CASLGDRYEQYF.

The chain recombines TRBV10-1 with TRBJ2-3, with D possibly TRBD1 on 5 matching bases. This CDR3 contains 14 residues. Trimming left V 0 bases short and J 5 bases short, with 9 bases between. CDR1 is WNHNN, CDR2 SYGVQD, per germline (reference sequence). The CDR3 here is CASSESAGIDTQYF. The CDR3 DNA reads as TGCGCCAGCAGTGAGTCGGCAGGGATAGATACGCAGTATTTT.

This chain joins TRBV5-4 and TRBJ1-4; possible D gene TRBD1, 6 bases. The length of the CDR3 is 13 residues. CDR1 SGHNT and CDR2 YYREEE come from the germline V gene (reference sequence). V was trimmed by 4 bases and J by 5 bases, leaving 9 bases between them. The CDR3: CASSLRGNEKLFF. Here the CDR3 DNA reads TGTGCCAGCAGCCTGAGGGGGAATGAAAAACTGTTTTTT.

This chain uses TRBV5-1 with TRBJ2-7, with D maybe TRBD1 (5 bases). The CDR3 spans 16 residues. The germline gives CDR1 SGHRS, CDR2 YFSETQ. V shed 0 bases and J shed 3 bases, with 16 bases lying between them. CDR3: CASSLVEGQESYEQYF. CDR3 bases: TGCGCCAGCAGCTTGGTGGAAGGACAAGAGAGCTACGAGCAGTACTTC.

The rearrangement links TRBV7-9 to TRBJ1-4, with TRBD1 as a possible D gene (6 bases). Germline lookup yields CDR1 SEHNR and CDR2 FQNEAQ (reference sequence). Trimming took off 5 bases at V and 7 bases at J, with 11 bases between the two ends. This CDR3 region has 13 residues. CDR3 sequence (DNA): TGTGCCAGCAGCCACAGGGCCGGTGAAAAACTGTTTTTT. Protein sequence: CASSHRAGEKLFF.

About this clone: This may arise from a read error, as a much more abundant clone is one base away. The V and J genes are TRBV27 and TRBJ1-5; 7 bases are shared with TRBD1. J lost 4 bases, V lost 3 bases, and 3 bases had no gene match. This CDR3 is built from 14 residues. Germline values: CDR1 MNHEY, CDR2 SMNVEV (reference sequence). CDR3 sequence: CASSFGTENQPQHF. The CDR3 bases are TGTGCCAGCAGTTTCGGGACAGAAAATCAGCCCCAGCATTTT.

This sequence joins TRBV6-6 and TRBJ2-1; 11 bases are shared with TRBD1. The germline gives CDR1 MNHNY, CDR2 SVGAGI (reference sequence). This CDR3 spans 16 amino acids. V trimming: 2 bases; J trimming: 6 bases; junction bases outside the gene matches: 6. The DNA for the CDR3 is TGTGCCAGCAGTTACAATTTGGGACAGGGGGTCAATGAGCAGTTCTTC. Amino acid sequence: CASSYNLGQGVNEQFF.

The chain joins TRBV25-1 to TRBJ2-1, with a weak D call TRBD2 (6 bases). CDR3 length: 15 residues. V was cut by 3 bases and J by 3 bases, with 12 bases left in between. Germline V gene sequence: CDR1 MGHDK, CDR2 SYGVNS. As DNA, the CDR3 is TGTGCCAGCAGTGATGGGCGGGGTTACTACAATGAGCAGTTCTTC. It specifies CASSDGRGYYNEQFF.

The chain has TRBV7-9 and TRBJ2-7, with TRBD2 matching over 7 bases. V shed 4 bases and J 5 bases; nucleotides not matched to a gene: 2. Germline CDR1 SEHNR, CDR2 FQNEAQ (reference sequence). The CDR3 has 12 amino acids. Here the CDR3 reads CASSSGLDEQYF. The CDR3 nucleotides read TGTGCCAGCAGCTCAGGACTAGACGAGCAGTACTTC.

The J gene is TRBJ1-2, the V gene TRBV5-1, with D unclear. Germline CDR1 is SGHRS and CDR2 is YFSETQ. With 0 bases removed from V and 3 bases from J, the gap between germline ends came to 12 bases. This CDR3 has 15 amino acids. The CDR3 here is CASSLVPRWDYGYTF. As DNA, the CDR3 is TGCGCCAGCAGCTTGGTGCCCAGGTGGGACTATGGCTACACCTTC.